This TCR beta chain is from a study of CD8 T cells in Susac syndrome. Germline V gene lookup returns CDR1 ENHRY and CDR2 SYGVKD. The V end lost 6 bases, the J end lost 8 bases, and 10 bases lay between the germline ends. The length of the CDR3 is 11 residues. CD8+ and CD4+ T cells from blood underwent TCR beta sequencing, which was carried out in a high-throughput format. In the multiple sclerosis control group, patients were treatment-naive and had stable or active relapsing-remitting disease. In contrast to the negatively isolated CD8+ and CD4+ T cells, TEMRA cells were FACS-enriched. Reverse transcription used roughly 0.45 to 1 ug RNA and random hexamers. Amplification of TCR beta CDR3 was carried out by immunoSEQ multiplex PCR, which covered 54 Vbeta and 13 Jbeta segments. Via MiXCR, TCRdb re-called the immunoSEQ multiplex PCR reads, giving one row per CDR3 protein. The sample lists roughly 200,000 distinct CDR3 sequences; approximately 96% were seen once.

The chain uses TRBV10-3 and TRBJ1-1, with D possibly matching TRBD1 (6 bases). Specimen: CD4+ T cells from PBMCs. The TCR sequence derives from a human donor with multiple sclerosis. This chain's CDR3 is CAIRETGEAFF. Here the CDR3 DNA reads TGTGCCATCAGAGAGACAGGAGAAGCTTTCTTT.